The 14 T cell receptor beta chains below come from one sample, sequenced in a study of technical replicates of blood from several donors. TCRdb keeps only in-frame clones here, not all; method: immunoSEQ multiplex PCR. The profile shows some 96,000 clones, around 95% of them singletons. Input material: T cells isolated from PBMCs. These receptors came from a human donor in good health.

The genes are TRBV19 and TRBJ2-7, with D perhaps matching TRBD2 (5 bases). CDR1 LNHDA and CDR2 SQIVND come from the germline V gene (reference sequence). V shed 5 bases and J shed 2 bases, with 13 bases lying between them. The CDR3 loop spans 14 amino acids. The CDR3 here is CASSLRLSTYEQYF. CDR3 coding DNA: TGTGCCAGTAGTCTTCGACTATCCACCTACGAGCAGTACTTC.

The chain joins TRBV2 to TRBJ2-7; a weak D match, TRBD1 (5 bases). CDR1 SNHLY and CDR2 FYNNEI come from the germline V gene. Trimming cost V 6 bases and J 3 bases, with 15 bases left between them. This CDR3 region has 14 residues. The CDR3 reads CASRVEQGRYEQYF. In nucleotides, the CDR3 is TGTGCCAGCAGGGTCGAGCAGGGTCGCTACGAGCAGTACTTC.

The chain links TRBV11-2 to TRBJ2-1; tentative D call: TRBD2 (6 bases). Germline CDR1 SGHAT, CDR2 FQNNGV. CDR3 size: 14 residues. V was cut by 10 bases and J by 4 bases, with 17 bases left in between. This CDR3 is CATTRDSTYNEQFF. DNA for the CDR3: TGTGCCACTACCCGGGACTCAACTTACAATGAGCAGTTCTTC.

V is TRBV5-5 and J is TRBJ1-1, with D possibly TRBD1 on 5 matching bases. The V end was cut by 0 bases, the J end by 3 bases, with 12 bases between. CDR1 is SGHKS and CDR2 is YYEKEE in the germline V gene (reference sequence). This CDR3 is 15 amino acids long. The DNA for the CDR3 is TGTGCCAGCAGCTTGGGGCAGAAAGGGGACACTGAAGCTTTCTTT. Amino acids: CASSLGQKGDTEAFF.

V usage is TRBV7-6 and J usage is TRBJ1-2; perhaps TRBD1 as D (5 bases). The CDR3 sequence is 14 residues long. CDR1 and CDR2 from the germline V gene are SGHVS and FNYEAQ. Trimming left V 2 bases short and J 3 bases short, with 10 bases between. The CDR3 sequence: CASSLTPRDYGYTF. DNA for the CDR3: TGTGCCAGCAGCTTAACACCCAGGGACTATGGCTACACCTTC.

This clone was observed a single time. J is TRBJ2-7 and V is TRBV10-2; 7 nucleotides align to TRBD2. With V trimmed by 8 bases and J by 1 base, 14 bases remained unmatched. CDR3 length: 16 amino acids. Germline-derived CDR1 and CDR2 are WSHSY and SAAADI. CDR3 sequence reads: CASGLGGAGPSYEQYF. CDR3 nucleotide sequence: TGCGCCAGCGGTTTGGGAGGGGCAGGACCTTCCTACGAGCAGTACTTC.

A single count supports this clone. This chain joins TRBV2 and TRBJ1-1; D is perhaps TRBD1 (5 bases). Germline loops: CDR1 SNHLY, CDR2 FYNNEI. V lost 6 bases and J 3 bases, leaving 11 bases between the germline ends. CDR3 length: 13 amino acids. The CDR3 protein is CASSTQGDTEAFF. The DNA of the CDR3 is TGTGCCAGCAGCACTCAGGGTGACACTGAAGCTTTCTTT.

The count of this clone is one. This chain connects TRBV4-2 to TRBJ2-5; tentative D call: TRBD2 (6 bases). CDR1 is LGHNA and CDR2 is YNFKEQ in the germline V gene. Trimming left V 3 bases short and J 2 bases short, with 13 bases between. The CDR3 is made up of 15 amino acids. CDR3 nucleotide sequence: TGTGCCAGCAGCCAGGGGGGAGTGGGGCAAGAGACCCAGTACTTC. Amino acids: CASSQGGVGQETQYF.

The chain links TRBV6-1 to TRBJ2-7; D might be TRBD2 (6 bases). The CDR3 loop spans 11 amino acids. The germline V gene encodes CDR1 MNHNS and CDR2 SASEGT. The DNA for the CDR3 is TGTGCTGGGGCGGAGGGCTACGAGCAGTACTTC. It encodes CAGAEGYEQYF.

The rearrangement uses TRBV7-9 and TRBJ2-7, with D possibly being TRBD1 (5 bases). Germline assignment: CDR1 SEHNR and CDR2 FQNEAQ (reference sequence). The CDR3 is 14 amino acids. V lost 1 base to trimming and J lost 2 bases, with 9 bases between them. The CDR3 spells CASSLGQGTYEQYF. The CDR3 nucleotides read TGTGCCAGCAGCTTAGGGCAGGGTACCTACGAGCAGTACTTC. The full variable domain, completed using reference TRBV7-9 and TRBJ2-7, is DTGVSQNPRHKITKRGQNVTFRCDPISEHNRLYWYRQTLGQGPEFLTYFQNEAQLEKSRLLSDRFSAERPKGSFSTLEIQRTEQGDSAMYLCASSLGQGTYEQYFGPGTRLTVT.

The chain links TRBV11-2 to TRBJ2-7; 11 bases map to TRBD2. The CDR3 is made up of 17 amino acids. The trim removed 5 bases at V and 3 bases at J, leaving 12 bases unmatched. Germline assignment: CDR1 SGHAT and CDR2 FQNNGV. CDR3 region: CASSLPLTSGASYEQYF. DNA of the CDR3: TGTGCCAGCAGCCTTCCACTGACTAGCGGGGCTAGCTACGAGCAGTACTTC.

The chain recombines TRBV29-1 with TRBJ1-2; TRBD1 might be the D (6 bases). Germline V gene lookup returns CDR1 SQVTM and CDR2 ANQGSEA. The ends were cut back, 7 bases at V and 8 bases at J, with 11 bases in the middle. This CDR3 comprises 10 residues. DNA of the CDR3: TGCAGCGCCGGACAGAAGGGCTACACCTTC. Its protein is CSAGQKGYTF.

The CDR3 DNA is TGCGCCAGCAGCCCCTATTTCTTAGAGACCCAGTACTTC. The encoded protein is CASSPYFLETQYF. The gene calls are TRBV4-1 and TRBJ2-5; D is undetermined. With 4 bases removed from V and 4 bases from J, the gap between germline ends came to 10 bases. The CDR3 has 13 amino acids. In germline, CDR1 is MGHRA, CDR2 YSYEKL.

The V and J genes are TRBV19 and TRBJ2-2; a possible D gene is TRBD2 (6 bases). The CDR3 length is 19 residues. The ends were cut back, 1 base at V and 3 bases at J, with 21 bases in the middle. Germline CDR1 is LNHDA and CDR2 is SQIVND (reference sequence). DNA of the CDR3: TGTGCCAGTAGTATAGGACTAGAGACCGAAACTCATCACACCGGGGAGCTGTTTTTT. Protein product: CASSIGLETETHHTGELFF.